The 16 T cell receptor beta chains in this list originate from one sample, sequenced in a study of monozygotic twins with inflammatory bowel disease. From its re-call of the 5' RACE reads, TCRdb lists each CDR3 protein once, without DNA. The sample includes some 150,000 distinct CDR3 sequences. Sequencing was done on a sample of blood. These receptors were taken from a human donor with ulcerative colitis or Crohn's disease, or a healthy co-twin of an affected twin (not recorded which).

The chain carries TRBV12-3 or TRBV12-4 and TRBJ1-2; the TRBD1 assignment by TCRdb is unverifiable without DNA. The CDR3 consists of 16 residues. CDR3: CASSPPRDMIFYGYTF.

The CDR3 spells CASSQDPGGMQPQHF. The gene calls are TRBV4-1 and TRBJ1-5; TCRdb calls TRBD1, which cannot be checked without DNA. CDR3 length: 15 amino acids. Germline assignment: CDR1 MGHRA and CDR2 YSYEKL.

The chain joins TRBV19 to TRBJ2-7. The CDR3 extends over 13 amino acids. Germline CDR1 and CDR2: LNHDA and SQIVND (reference sequence). CDR3 residues: CASSIGALSEQYF.

The rearrangement links TRBV3-1 to TRBJ2-4. In germline, CDR1 is LGHDT, CDR2 YNNKEL (reference sequence). This CDR3 region has 16 residues. The CDR3 loop reads CASSQDWELGKNIQYF.

This chain joins TRBV6-2 or TRBV6-3 and TRBJ2-1; TCRdb designates TRBD2, a call that cannot be tested without DNA. The germline V gene encodes CDR1 MNHEY and CDR2 SVGEGT. The CDR3 is 12 amino acids. CDR3 loop: CASSSGNNEQFF.

The chain employs TRBV6-5 and TRBJ2-3. This CDR3 spans 13 amino acids. The germline gives CDR1 MNHEY, CDR2 SVGAGI. The CDR3 sequence: CASCLMGTDTQYF.

The rearrangement uses TRBV12-5 and TRBJ2-2; TCRdb reports TRBD1, a call that lacks DNA to check it against. In germline, CDR1 is LGHNT, CDR2 FRNRAP. The CDR3 has 14 amino acids. This CDR3 reads CASGVTGGTGELFF.

The rearrangement links TRBV21-1 to TRBJ2-7; TCRdb lists TRBD1, though no DNA is available to test this call. TRBV21-1 is deemed a pseudogene. The length of the CDR3 is 15 residues. The CDR3 spells CASSKLGTGLYEQYF.

This chain joins TRBV7-9 and TRBJ2-7. This CDR3 spans 13 amino acids. CDR1 SEHNR and CDR2 FQNEAQ come from the germline V gene (reference sequence). This chain's CDR3 is CAGSQTYLREQYF.

The chain employs TRBV11-3 and TRBJ2-1. This CDR3 is 13 amino acids long. Per the germline V gene, CDR1 is SGHNT and CDR2 is YENEEA. This CDR3 reads CASSSELGDEQFF.

The rearrangement joins TRBV19 to TRBJ1-6; TCRdb gives TRBD1 as the D gene, but with no DNA this cannot be confirmed. Per the germline V gene, CDR1 is LNHDA and CDR2 is SQIVND (reference sequence). This CDR3 spans 15 amino acids. Here the CDR3 reads CASSIQGTLNSPLHF. The full variable domain, its missing parts supplied by reference TRBV19 and TRBJ1-6, is DGGITQSPKYLFRKEGQNVTLSCEQNLNHDAMYWYRQDPGQGLRLIYYSQIVNDFQKGDIAEGYSVSREKKESFPLTVTSAQKNPTAFYLCASSIQGTLNSPLHFGNGTRLTVT.

The chain has TRBV7-8 and TRBJ1-6. The V gene's germline CDR1 is SGHVS and CDR2 FQNEAQ. The CDR3 contains 14 residues. CDR3 residues: CASSLPGEGSPLHF.

This sequence joins TRBV20-1 and TRBJ1-1; TCRdb proposes TRBD1, but this gene call is untestable without DNA. CDR1 and CDR2 from the germline V gene are DFQATT and SNEGSKA (reference sequence). CDR3 size: 13 residues. The CDR3 loop reads CSAAKEGGTEAFF.

This chain joins TRBV10-3 and TRBJ1-6; TCRdb's D call of TRBD1 is untestable without DNA. CDR1 ENHRY and CDR2 SYGVKD come from the germline V gene. This CDR3 contains 13 residues. The CDR3 loop reads CAISSDRSSPLHF.

The rearrangement joins TRBV15 to TRBJ2-5. Germline V gene sequence: CDR1 LNHNV, CDR2 YYDKDF (reference sequence). The CDR3 is 15 amino acids. The CDR3 sequence: CATSREGFLGETQYF.

The V call is TRBV24-1, the J call TRBJ2-1; TCRdb indicates TRBD1, and absent DNA this call remains unverified. The CDR3 runs 14 residues. Germline V gives CDR1 KGHDR, CDR2 SFDVKD. CDR3 amino acids: CATSDLKVGDEQFF.